This is a list of T cell receptor beta chains from one sample in a study of T cell changes during pregnancy in multiple sclerosis. Some clones are missing from TCRdb's copy, which holds only in-frame ones; the method was immunoSEQ multiplex PCR. In the table there are more than 25,000 clones, around 90% of which are singletons. The source material was CD8+ T cells from peripheral blood mononuclear cells, sampled in the first trimester of pregnancy. The receptors originated from a female donor with multiple sclerosis, enrolled in a pregnancy study. Both conserved end residues are part of each CDR3.

j_gene,len,v_gene,CDR3aa
TRBJ2-3,15,TRBV27,CASSLLAAVMDTQYF
TRBJ2-7,14,TRBV4-1,CASSQEEGAYEQYF
TRBJ1-2,13,TRBV27,CASSFSDSYGYTF
TRBJ1-5,13,TRBV11-2,CASSQTSNQPQHF
TRBJ2-1,15,TRBV28,CASSLGQRDYNEQFF
TRBJ1-5,13,TRBV30,CAWSGRENQPQHF
TRBJ2-6,15,TRBV27,CASRRTGAGANVLTF
TRBJ1-1,14,TRBV7-8,CASSSPGLVTEAFF
TRBJ2-1,14,TRBV2,CARNPSGGLNEQFF
TRBJ2-5,15,TRBV7-9,CASSLTTKMRETQYF
TRBJ1-2,12,TRBV6-1,CASENRAYGYTF
TRBJ2-2,12,TRBV7-8,CASSFGGGELFF
TRBJ2-5,13,TRBV5-5,CASLAGGQETQYF
TRBJ2-7,14,TRBV15,CATSRVGSSYEQYF
TRBJ1-1,12,TRBV13,CASSLAELEAFF
TRBJ1-1,14,TRBV27,CASSLYRGSTEAFF
TRBJ1-1,15,TRBV11-3,CASSLGYRGNTEAFF
TRBJ2-7,14,TRBV28,CASSLEAGGRGQYF
TRBJ2-3,15,TRBV11-2,CASSFLREVTDTQYF
TRBJ2-1,12,TRBV5-6,CATGETYNEQFF
TRBJ2-7,14,TRBV15,CATSYRTSSYEQYF
TRBJ2-7,13,TRBV7-3,CASRDTRSYEQYF
TRBJ2-3,15,TRBV15,CATSRDRGIANTQYF
TRBJ1-6,15,TRBV28,CASSFSPGQNSPLHF
TRBJ2-2,16,TRBV28,CASSLPRLDQTGELFF
TRBJ1-1,12,TRBV19,CASTPSSTEAFF
TRBJ1-4,16,TRBV5-1,CASSWEQGAEDEKLFF
TRBJ1-6,14,TRBV9,CASSDRAGNSPLHF
TRBJ1-2,14,TRBV19,CASTPGQAGYGYTF
TRBJ2-7,14,TRBV4-3,CASSHRTGGYEQYF
TRBJ2-5,15,TRBV9,CASSVEPSGQETQYF
TRBJ2-5,15,TRBV2,CASSGTGGLVETQYF
TRBJ2-7,15,TRBV7-9,CASSLAEGAGYEQYF
TRBJ1-2,14,TRBV27,CASSPTPGTGGYTF
TRBJ2-6,15,TRBV6-5,CASSQGYSGANVLTF
TRBJ2-2,14,TRBV2,CASTRTQYTGELFF
TRBJ1-5,15,TRBV19,CASSVDRGWNQPQHF
TRBJ2-5,13,TRBV2,CASSETSMETQYF
TRBJ1-5,14,TRBV19,CASGVGDSNQPQHF
TRBJ2-1,14,TRBV9,CASSGGESYNEQFF
TRBJ2-3,17,TRBV28,CASSPPRLADNTDTQYF
TRBJ1-6,14,TRBV27,CASSTDRVNSPLHF
TRBJ2-5,17,TRBV7-8,CASSHWGGGIKGETQYF
TRBJ2-1,15,TRBV6-1,CASRRLAEIYNEQFF
TRBJ2-2,16,TRBV5-4,CASSGTSGFNTGELFF
TRBJ1-1,12,TRBV6-5,CASSLQGTEAFF
TRBJ2-3,17,TRBV28,CASSWALAGGYTDTQYF
TRBJ2-7,14,TRBV6-6,CASSQGAAYYEQYF
TRBJ2-3,16,TRBV7-9,CASSRASGGSTDTQYF
TRBJ2-1,12,TRBV5-6,CASSPTGDEQFF
TRBJ2-7,14,TRBV5-5,CASSMTGANYEQYF
TRBJ1-2,15,TRBV11-2,CASSEGQGAIYGYTF
TRBJ2-7,15,TRBV27,CASSFASGMNYEQYF